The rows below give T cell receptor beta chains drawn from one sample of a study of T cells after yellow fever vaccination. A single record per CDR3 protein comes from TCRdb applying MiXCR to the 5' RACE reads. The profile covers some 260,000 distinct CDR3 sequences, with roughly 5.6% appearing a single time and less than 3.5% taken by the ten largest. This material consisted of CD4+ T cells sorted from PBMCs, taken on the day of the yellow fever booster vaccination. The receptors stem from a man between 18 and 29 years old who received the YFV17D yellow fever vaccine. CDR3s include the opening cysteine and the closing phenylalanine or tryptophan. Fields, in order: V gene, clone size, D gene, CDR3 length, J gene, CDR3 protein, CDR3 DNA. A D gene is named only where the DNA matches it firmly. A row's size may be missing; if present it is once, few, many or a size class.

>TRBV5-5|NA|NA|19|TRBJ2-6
CASSLSPHPRGSGANVLTF
TGTGCCAGCAGCTTATCACCCCACCCTAGGGGGTCTGGGGCCAACGTCCTGACTTTC
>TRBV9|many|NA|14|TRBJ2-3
CASTRTSMEDTQYF
TGTGCCAGCACCCGTACTAGCATGGAAGATACGCAGTATTTT
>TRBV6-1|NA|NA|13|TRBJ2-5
CASSEGNLRTQYF
TGTGCCAGCAGTGAAGGGAACCTGAGGACCCAGTACTTC
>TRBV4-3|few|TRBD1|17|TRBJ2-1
CASSQDPRGRVADEQFF
TGCGCCAGCAGCCAAGATCCGAGGGGGCGGGTCGCGGATGAGCAGTTCTTC
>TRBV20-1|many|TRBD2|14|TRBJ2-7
CSARGSGGKNEQYF
TGCAGTGCTAGAGGTAGCGGGGGGAAGAACGAGCAGTACTTC
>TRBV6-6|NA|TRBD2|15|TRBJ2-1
CASSSNYGGGTEQFF
TGTGCCAGCAGTTCAAACTATGGCGGGGGGACTGAGCAGTTCTTC
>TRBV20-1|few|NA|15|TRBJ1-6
CSARDRGPVNSPLHF
TGCAGTGCTAGAGATCGGGGTCCTGTGAATTCACCCCTCCACTTT
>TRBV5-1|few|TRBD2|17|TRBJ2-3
CASSLTSGGAPDDTQYF
TGCGCCAGCAGCTTGACTAGCGGGGGCGCGCCTGACGATACGCAGTATTTT
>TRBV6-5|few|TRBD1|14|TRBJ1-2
CASSRAGTGTFYTF
TGTGCCAGCAGTAGAGCCGGGACAGGGACATTCTACACCTTC
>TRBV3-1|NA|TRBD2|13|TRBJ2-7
CASSRLATYEQYF
TGTGCCAGCAGCCGACTAGCAACCTACGAGCAGTACTTC
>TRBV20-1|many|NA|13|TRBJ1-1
CSASKDMNTEAFF
TGCAGTGCTAGTAAAGACATGAACACTGAAGCTTTCTTT
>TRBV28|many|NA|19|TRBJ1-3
CASSFVGTWERTSGNTIYF
TGTGCCAGCAGTTTTGTAGGGACGTGGGAAAGAACCTCTGGAAACACCATATATTTT
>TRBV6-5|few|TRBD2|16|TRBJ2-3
CASRRGVPYITDTQYF
TGTGCCAGCCGTCGGGGGGTACCTTATATCACAGATACGCAGTATTTT
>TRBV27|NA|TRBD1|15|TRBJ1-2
CASSLQAGGAYGYTF
TGTGCCAGCAGTTTACAGGCAGGGGGCGCATATGGCTACACCTTC
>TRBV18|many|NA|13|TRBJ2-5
CASSPRGQETQYF
TGTGCCAGCTCACCACGGGGCCAAGAGACCCAGTACTTC
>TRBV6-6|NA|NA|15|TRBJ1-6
CASSQRGGSSSPLHF
TGTGCCAGCAGTCAGAGGGGAGGAAGTAGTTCACCCCTCCACTTT
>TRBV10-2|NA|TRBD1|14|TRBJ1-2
CASSRGQGKDGYTF
TGCGCCAGCAGTAGGGGACAGGGGAAGGATGGCTACACCTTC
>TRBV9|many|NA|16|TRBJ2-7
CASSVGGGATPYEQYF
TGTGCCAGCAGCGTAGGCGGCGGGGCCACACCCTACGAGCAGTACTTC